This record concerns one TCR beta chain sequence. Its specificity is not known. Treatment of patients with chemo-refractory metastatic non-small-cell lung cancer consisted of focal radiation plus CTLA-4 blockade with ipilimumab. CDR3 length: 12 amino acids. CDR1 and CDR2 from the germline V gene are MDHEN and SYDVKM. The germline V and J ends were trimmed by 10 bases and 2 bases, with 11 bases remaining between them. This specimen comes from a study of radiotherapy plus CTLA-4 blockade in lung cancer. Regarding the study as a whole: Reportedly, early blood T cell clone dynamics best predicted response, with interferon-beta.

Libraries were prepared by immunoSEQ multiplex PCR; TCRdb keeps only in-frame clonotypes and omits some of them. The sample has more than 40,000 clones; roughly 73% are singletons. The chain has TRBV28 and TRBJ1-1; no definite D call. This sample comprised peripheral blood, obtained from a patient treated with radiotherapy plus ipilimumab. The receptor was derived from a human donor with non-small cell lung cancer who had a complete response to radiotherapy plus ipilimumab. This chain's CDR3 is CATVGRNTEAFF. Written as DNA, the CDR3 is TGTGCCACCGTAGGGAGAAACACTGAAGCTTTCTTT.